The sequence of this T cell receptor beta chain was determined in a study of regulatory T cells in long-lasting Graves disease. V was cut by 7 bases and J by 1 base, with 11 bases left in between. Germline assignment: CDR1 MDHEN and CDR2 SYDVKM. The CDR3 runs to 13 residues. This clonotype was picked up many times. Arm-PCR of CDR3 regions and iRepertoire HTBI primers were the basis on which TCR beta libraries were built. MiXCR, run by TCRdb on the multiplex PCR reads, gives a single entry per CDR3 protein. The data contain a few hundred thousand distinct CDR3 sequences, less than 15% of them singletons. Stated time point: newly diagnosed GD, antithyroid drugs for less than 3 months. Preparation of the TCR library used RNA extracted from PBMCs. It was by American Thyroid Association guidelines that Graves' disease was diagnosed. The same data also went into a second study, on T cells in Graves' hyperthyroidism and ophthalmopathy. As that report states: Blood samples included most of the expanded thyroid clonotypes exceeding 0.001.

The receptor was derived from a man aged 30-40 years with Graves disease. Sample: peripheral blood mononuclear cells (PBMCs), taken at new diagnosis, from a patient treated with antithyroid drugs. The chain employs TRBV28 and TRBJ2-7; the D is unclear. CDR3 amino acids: CASTPTLSYEQYF. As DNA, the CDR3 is TGTGCCAGCACCCCCACGCTATCCTACGAGCAGTACTTC. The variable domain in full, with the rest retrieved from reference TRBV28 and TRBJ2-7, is DVKVTQSSRYLVKRTGEKVFLECVQDMDHENMFWYRQDPGLGLRLIYFSYDVKMKEKGDIPEGYSVSREKKERFSLILESASTNQTSMYLCASTPTLSYEQYFGPGTRLTVT.